This is a list of T cell receptor beta chains from one sample in a study of T cell responses to AZD1222 COVID-19 vaccine. This table comes from immunoSEQ multiplex PCR, and its TCRdb copy is limited to in-frame clones, with some not included. Of 100,000 to 150,000 clones listed, around 94% are singletons. The input for sequencing was peripheral blood, taken on day 0 of AZD1222 vaccination. These TCRs come from an adult in good health. Each CDR3 is given with its conserved first and last residue. Each record gives: clone size, D gene, V gene, J gene, CDR3 DNA, CDR3 protein. D genes are given only for firm matches. For some rows the clone size is stated as once, few or many, or as a class when expanded; others skip it.

once	TRBD2	TRBV12-3/TRBV12-4	TRBJ2-1	TGTGCCAGCCGATGGGGAGGGAATGAGCAGTTCTTC	CASRWGGNEQFF
.	TRBD1	TRBV19	TRBJ1-5	TGTGCCAGTACGGGACAGGGGGCAGTTGGCAATCAGCCCCAGCATTTT	CASTGQGAVGNQPQHF
.	TRBD1	TRBV19	TRBJ1-1	TGTGCCAGTAGTATCCAACCCGGACAGGGGAACACTGAAGCTTTCTTT	CASSIQPGQGNTEAFF
.	.	TRBV5-4	TRBJ1-3	TGTGCCAGCAGCTCGGAAAATGGAAACACCATATATTTT	CASSSENGNTIYF
.	TRBD2	TRBV7-9	TRBJ2-1	TGTGCCAGCAGCCGGCAGAGTGCGGGGGTGTTCGGTGAGCAGTTCTTC	CASSRQSAGVFGEQFF
.	.	TRBV2	TRBJ2-5	TGTGCCAGCAGCCCCCCCGTGGGGTTGGAGACCCAGTACTTC	CASSPPVGLETQYF
.	.	TRBV30	TRBJ1-6	TGTGCCTGGACCAGAACACAGGGCATGGGTTCACCCCTCCACTTT	CAWTRTQGMGSPLHF
.	.	TRBV28	TRBJ2-1	TGTGCCAGCAGTTTAGAGTACAATGAGCAGTTCTTC	CASSLEYNEQFF
.	.	TRBV19	TRBJ1-2	TGTGCCAGTAGTATAGGCTACAGGTTTAACTATGGCTACACCTTC	CASSIGYRFNYGYTF
few	.	TRBV30	TRBJ1-1	TGTGCCTGGAGTCCGATCCGGGCGACTGAAGCTTTCTTT	CAWSPIRATEAFF
.	TRBD1	TRBV7-7	TRBJ2-1	TGTGCTAGCAGCCCGCGGGACAGGGGAAACAATGAGCAGTTCTTC	CASSPRDRGNNEQFF
.	.	TRBV6-5	TRBJ1-1	TGTGCCAGCAGGACAGGCCCCGAGGTGAACACTGAAGCTTTCTTT	CASRTGPEVNTEAFF
.	.	TRBV30	TRBJ2-1	TGTGCCTGGAGTAAGCGGAATGAGCAGTTCTTC	CAWSKRNEQFF
few	.	TRBV12-3/TRBV12-4	TRBJ1-2	TGTGCCAGCAGCATAGGGTCTGACTATGGCTACACCTTC	CASSIGSDYGYTF
.	.	TRBV19	TRBJ1-2	TGTGCCAGTAGTCGTCCCCGGGGGTACAACTATGGCTACACCTTC	CASSRPRGYNYGYTF
.	.	TRBV29-1	TRBJ1-2	TGCAGCGTTTTACACCACTATGGCTACACCTTC	CSVLHHYGYTF
.	.	TRBV6-5	TRBJ1-6	TGTGCCAGCAGTTACTCCAGGGATTATTCACCCCTCCACTTT	CASSYSRDYSPLHF
.	.	TRBV4-2	TRBJ1-1	TGTGCCAGCAGCCCGTCGATCGGGACGACAGACACTGAAGCTTTCTTT	CASSPSIGTTDTEAFF
few	TRBD1	TRBV6-5	TRBJ1-5	TGTGCCAGCAGCTCCGGACAGGGGGGCCAGCCCCAGCATTTT	CASSSGQGGQPQHF
.	TRBD1	TRBV5-1	TRBJ2-7	TGCGCCAGCAGCCGGACAGGGTTTCCCTACGAGCAGTACTTC	CASSRTGFPYEQYF
.	.	TRBV7-9	TRBJ1-2	TGTGCCAGCAGCTGGACAGACCTCCCCGATGGCTACACCTTC	CASSWTDLPDGYTF
.	.	TRBV6-5	TRBJ1-1	TGTGCCAGCAGTTATGGGGGGGGTGGCTCGTACACTGAAGCTTTCTTT	CASSYGGGGSYTEAFF
.	TRBD1	TRBV10-3	TRBJ2-2	TGTGCCATCGGAAGCCTAGACAGGGGGACCGGGGAGCTGTTTTTT	CAIGSLDRGTGELFF
.	.	TRBV9	TRBJ1-2	TGTGCCAGCAGCCCCGAGGCAGCTAACTATGGCTACACCTTC	CASSPEAANYGYTF
.	.	TRBV28	TRBJ1-4	TGTGCCAGCAGTATATGGGGGCTTTCTGCAACTAATGAAAAACTGTTTTTT	CASSIWGLSATNEKLFF
.	.	TRBV18	TRBJ1-1	TGTGCCAGCTCACCACCTTCGGGGTTCATGAACACTGAAGCTTTCTTT	CASSPPSGFMNTEAFF
.	.	TRBV28	TRBJ1-1	TGTGCCAGCAGTACAGGGTCTCCTGAAGCTTTCTTT	CASSTGSPEAFF
.	TRBD1	TRBV12-3/TRBV12-4	TRBJ1-2	TGTGCCAGCAGGACCACAGGGGTTGGCTACACCTTC	CASRTTGVGYTF
once	TRBD2	TRBV2	TRBJ2-7	TGTGCCAGCAGGGAAATAGCGGGGGGGCCCTACGAGCAGTACTTC	CASREIAGGPYEQYF
.	.	TRBV11-2	TRBJ1-5	TGTGCCAGCAGCTCCAATGCCGGGGAGCCCCAGCATTTT	CASSSNAGEPQHF
.	TRBD2	TRBV24-1	TRBJ2-1	TGTGCCACCAGTGATCCGGGACTAGCGGGTTTCGTTTACAATGAGCAGTTCTTC	CATSDPGLAGFVYNEQFF